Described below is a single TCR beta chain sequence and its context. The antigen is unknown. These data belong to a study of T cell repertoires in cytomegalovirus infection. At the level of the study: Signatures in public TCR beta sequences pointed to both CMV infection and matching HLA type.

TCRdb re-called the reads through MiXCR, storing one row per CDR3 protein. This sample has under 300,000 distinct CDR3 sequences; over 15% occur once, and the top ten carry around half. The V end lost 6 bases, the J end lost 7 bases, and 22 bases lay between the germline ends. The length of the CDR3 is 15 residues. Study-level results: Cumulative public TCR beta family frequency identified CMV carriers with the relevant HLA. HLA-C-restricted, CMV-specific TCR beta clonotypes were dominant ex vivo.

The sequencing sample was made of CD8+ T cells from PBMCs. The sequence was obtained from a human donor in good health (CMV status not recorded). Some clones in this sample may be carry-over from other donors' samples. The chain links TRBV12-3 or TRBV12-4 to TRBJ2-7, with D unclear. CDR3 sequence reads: CASSPAAGPFWEQYF. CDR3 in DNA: TGTGCCAGCAGCCCTGCGGCAGGTCCCTTCTGGGAGCAGTACTTC.